The T cell receptor (beta chain) described here comes from a study of cytomegalovirus exposure and HLA in healthy donors. Method: immunoSEQ multiplex PCR; TCRdb's copy keeps in-frame clones and lacks some. The table includes 55,000 to 85,000 clones, approximately 94% detected once. On this clone: No antigen is known for it.

This CDR3 region has 14 residues. The V and J ends lost 2 bases and 10 bases, in that order; junction bases with no gene match: 10. Per germline, CDR1 WNHNN and CDR2 SYGVQD (reference sequence). Study-wide results and caveats: Through in vitro validation, three CMV-associated chains were shown to be specific for CMV antigens.

The chain links TRBV10-1 to TRBJ1-1; the match to TRBD1 covers 7 bases. The receptor was isolated from a woman aged 18-29 years in good health and CMV-seronegative. The sequencing input was PBMCs. The CDR3 coding sequence is TGCGCCAGCAGTGAGCGAAAACAGGGGATCCGAGCTTTCTTT. Its protein is CASSERKQGIRAFF.